The 8 T cell receptor beta chains below come from one sample, sequenced in a study of CD8+CD57+ T cells in acquired aplastic anemia. Using genomic DNA as the template, TCR beta VDJ and CDR3 profiling was carried out. TCRdb itself ran the reads through MiXCR, one entry per CDR3 protein. The repertoire has around 180,000 distinct CDR3 sequences, roughly 64% of them found once; the top ten carry 46%. The sample was sorted CD4+, CD8+, or CD8+CD57+ T cells (not recorded which) from PBMCs. These receptors originate from a human donor with severe aplastic anemia or a healthy control (not recorded which).

A single count supports this clonotype. The chain carries TRBV7-3 and TRBJ1-3, with 8 bases lining up with TRBD1. Germline assignment: CDR1 SGHTA and CDR2 FQGTGA. This CDR3 spans 14 amino acids. J gave up 2 bases and V 3 bases, and 0 bases lay outside the gene matches. The CDR3 DNA is TGTGCCAGCAGCTTGACAGGGGCTGGAAACACCATATATTTT. It codes for CASSLTGAGNTIYF.

The chain combines TRBV20-1 with TRBJ2-1, with 10 bases matching TRBD2. The junction had 7 bases not matched to a gene; V was cut back by 4 bases and J by 4 bases. Germline V gene sequence: CDR1 DFQATT, CDR2 SNEGSKA (reference sequence). This CDR3 region has 15 residues. CDR3 region: CSANPGTSAYNEQFF. DNA of the CDR3: TGCAGTGCTAACCCAGGGACTAGCGCATACAATGAGCAGTTCTTC.

Only a few counts were recorded for this clonotype. The J gene is TRBJ1-5, the V gene TRBV2, with D unresolved. This CDR3 comprises 12 residues. The V gene's germline CDR1 is SNHLY and CDR2 FYNNEI. V was cut by 3 bases and J by 15 bases, with 15 bases left in between. Written as DNA, the CDR3 is TGTGCCAGCAGTGACCCCGGCCAGCCCAGGCATTTT. Translating gives CASSDPGQPRHF.

The gene calls are TRBV2 and TRBJ1-1; no clear D gene. This CDR3 contains 14 residues. V dropped 3 bases and J dropped 3 bases, with 11 bases sitting between them. The germline V gene encodes CDR1 SNHLY and CDR2 FYNNEI. CDR3 DNA: TGTGCCAGCAGTGACTATGGACCCGACACTGAAGCTTTCTTT. Its protein is CASSDYGPDTEAFF. Full variable domain (remainder filled in from reference TRBV2 and TRBJ1-1): EPEVTQTPSHQVTQMGQEVILRCVPISNHLYFYWYRQILGQKVEFLVSFYNNEISEKSEIFDDQFSVERPDGSNFTLKIRSTKLEDSAMYFCASSDYGPDTEAFFGQGTRLTVV.

This chain uses TRBV2 with TRBJ1-6; perhaps TRBD1 as D (6 bases). Germline V lookup: CDR1 SNHLY, CDR2 FYNNEI. V was cut by 8 bases and J by 7 bases, with 18 bases left in between. The CDR3 is 15 residues long. The CDR3 reads CASCLNRASNSPLHF. CDR3 sequence (DNA): TGTGCCAGCTGCTTAAACAGGGCGAGCAATTCACCCCTCCACTTT.

A few counts support this clonotype. The chain joins TRBV9 to TRBJ1-2; TRBD1 is a possible D gene (6 bases). CDR1 SGDLS and CDR2 YYNGEE come from the germline V gene. Trimming removed 2 bases at V and 8 bases at J, with 19 bases between. The CDR3 covers 15 residues. CDR3 bases: TGTGCCAGCAGCGTGCTCGACGGGCAGGGGACCGGCTACACCTTC. As protein: CASSVLDGQGTGYTF.

This clonotype was seen a few times. The chain recombines TRBV29-1 with TRBJ1-1; D may be TRBD1 (5 bases). CDR1 is SQVTM, CDR2 ANQGSEA, per germline. The length of the CDR3 is 11 residues. Trimming removed 7 bases from V and 1 base from J, with 7 bases in between. The CDR3 is CSGGGNTEAFF. The CDR3 DNA reads TGCAGCGGCGGGGGGAACACTGAAGCTTTCTTT.

This clonotype is a singleton in its sample. The CDR3: CAISVDGTEAFF. The CDR3 DNA follows: TGTGCCATCAGTGTGGACGGCACTGAAGCTTTCTTT. J is TRBJ1-1 and V is TRBV10-3; no definite D call. V was shortened by 4 bases and J by 4 bases, with 7 bases between the two germline ends. The CDR3 consists of 12 residues. CDR1 and CDR2 (germline): ENHRY, SYGVKD.